This T cell receptor beta chain is drawn from a study of identical twins. Study-level results: Researchers reported weaker excess twin sharing in beta out-of-frame sequences.

This clonotype was observed at least ten times. Its antigen is not identified. The CDR3 runs 15 residues. Germline lookup yields CDR1 SGHRS and CDR2 YFSETQ. V was clipped by 0 bases and J by 5 bases, with 9 bases between them. TCRdb ran MiXCR on the 5' RACE reads and lists one entry per CDR3 protein. Here the sample spans around 140,000 distinct CDR3 sequences, 3% to 4.5% being singletons. The chain is built from TRBV5-1 and TRBJ1-6; D not certain. This clonotype was obtained from a young man in good health. Material: memory T cells sorted from blood. In DNA, the CDR3 is TGCGCCAGCAGCTTGGAGGAGCTGAATAATTCACCCCTCCACTTT. Residues: CASSLEELNNSPLHF. Complete variable domain (other parts from reference TRBV5-1 and TRBJ1-6): KAGVTQTPRYLIKTRGQQVTLSCSPISGHRSVSWYQQTPGQGLQFLFEYFSETQRNKGNFPGRFSGRQFSNSRSEMNVSTLELGDSALYLCASSLEELNNSPLHFGNGTRLTVT.